This TCR beta chain was identified in a study of blood T cell repertoires in COVID-19. Overall study context: COVID-19 samples collected from the United States, Italy and Spain covered acute and convalescent phases.

Per germline, CDR1 MNHEY and CDR2 SMNVEV (reference sequence). This CDR3 comprises 14 residues. V gave up 4 bases and J gave up 10 bases; unmatched junction bases: 7. TCRdb keeps only in-frame clones here, not all; method: immunoSEQ multiplex PCR. The repertoire consists of fewer than 55,000 clones, with over 75% occurring once and the leading ten covering 3% to 3.5%. The sample comprised peripheral blood. The TCR originated in a man aged 50 or older with active COVID-19. This chain connects TRBV27 to TRBJ1-6, with 7 positions matching TRBD1. The CDR3 DNA reads TGTGCCAGCAGTTCCAGGGCGACAGGGTCACCCCTCCACTTT. Translating it yields CASSSRATGSPLHF.